The present TCR beta chain was sequenced within a study of blood T cell repertoires in COVID-19. Study details: Sources were T cells, B-cell-depleted T cells, or PBMCs; the material itself was cDNA or gDNA.

The CDR3 covers 15 residues. Trimming pared 1 base from V and 1 base from J, leaving 11 bases between. Germline V lookup: CDR1 LGHNA, CDR2 YNFKEQ. Measured with immunoSEQ multiplex PCR; TCRdb has only the in-frame clones, and not every one. The table has approximately 140,000 clones, 80% to 90% seen once. This receptor was obtained from a man between 18 and 35 years old with COVID-19, enrolled during active disease. Sequencing was done on a sample of peripheral blood. The chain uses TRBV4-2 and TRBJ2-7; maybe TRBD1 (5 bases). The CDR3 coding sequence is TGTGCCAGCAGCCAAGGACCAGGGATATCCTACGAGCAGTACTTC. Residues: CASSQGPGISYEQYF.